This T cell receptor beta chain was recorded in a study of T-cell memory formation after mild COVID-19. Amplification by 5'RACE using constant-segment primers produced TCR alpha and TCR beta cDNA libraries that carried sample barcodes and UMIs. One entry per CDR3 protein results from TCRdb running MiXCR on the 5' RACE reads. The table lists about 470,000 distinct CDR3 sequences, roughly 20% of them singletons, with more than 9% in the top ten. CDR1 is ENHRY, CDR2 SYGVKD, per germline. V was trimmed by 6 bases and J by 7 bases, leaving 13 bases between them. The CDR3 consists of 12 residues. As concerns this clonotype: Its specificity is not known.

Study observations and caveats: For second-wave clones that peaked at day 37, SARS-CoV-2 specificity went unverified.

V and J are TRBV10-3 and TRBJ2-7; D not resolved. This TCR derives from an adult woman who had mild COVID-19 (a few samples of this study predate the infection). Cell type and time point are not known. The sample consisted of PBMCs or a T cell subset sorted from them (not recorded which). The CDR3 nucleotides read TGTGCCATCAGCCACGGATCCGTAGAGCAGTACTTC. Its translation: CAISHGSVEQYF.